The rows below give T cell receptor beta chains drawn from one sample of a study of shared clonotypes between healthy human individuals. Sequencing used immunoSEQ multiplex PCR; TCRdb keeps in-frame clones, though not all of them. The repertoire includes around 640,000 clones, 90% to 97% of them detected once, and about 0.12% sits in the top ten. Input material: naive CD8+ T cells sorted from blood. These receptors were taken from a woman in her twenties or thirties in good health. CDR3s leave out the opening cysteine and the closing phenylalanine or tryptophan. Fields, in order: J gene, D gene, V gene, CDR3 protein. D genes are given only for firm matches.

J gene: TRBJ2-3; D gene: TRBD2; V gene: TRBV5-4; CDR3 protein: ASSAGTSGPSTDTQY
J gene: TRBJ1-2; D gene: .; V gene: TRBV28; CDR3 protein: ASSWAENPYGYT
J gene: TRBJ1-2; D gene: TRBD1; V gene: TRBV14; CDR3 protein: ASSQGGATGSYT
J gene: TRBJ2-3; D gene: .; V gene: TRBV6-6; CDR3 protein: ASSTIQGRGTDTQY
J gene: TRBJ2-2; D gene: TRBD2; V gene: TRBV13; CDR3 protein: ASSRLGLAGGGGELF
J gene: TRBJ2-1; D gene: TRBD2; V gene: TRBV4-1; CDR3 protein: ASSQGWRAGAYNEQF
J gene: TRBJ2-1; D gene: .; V gene: TRBV19; CDR3 protein: ASSIGNEQF
J gene: TRBJ2-2; D gene: .; V gene: TRBV28; CDR3 protein: ASSLTGNTGELF
J gene: TRBJ1-1; D gene: .; V gene: TRBV5-5; CDR3 protein: ASSLDVDTEAF
J gene: TRBJ2-1; D gene: .; V gene: TRBV27; CDR3 protein: ASSNDRNHYNEQF
J gene: TRBJ2-7; D gene: TRBD2; V gene: TRBV6-5; CDR3 protein: ASSEAGGSYEQY
J gene: TRBJ2-1; D gene: TRBD1; V gene: TRBV11-2; CDR3 protein: ASSREGALGAYNEQF
J gene: TRBJ1-5; D gene: .; V gene: TRBV5-6; CDR3 protein: ASTSGGEGNQPQH
J gene: TRBJ2-1; D gene: TRBD1; V gene: TRBV6-6; CDR3 protein: ASNLRDRVANEQF
J gene: TRBJ2-1; D gene: TRBD2; V gene: TRBV7-2; CDR3 protein: ASSGWTSDHNEQF
J gene: TRBJ1-2; D gene: TRBD1; V gene: TRBV6-1; CDR3 protein: ASSGDRDFGGYT
J gene: TRBJ2-2; D gene: TRBD2; V gene: TRBV13; CDR3 protein: ASRRGLAGLNTGELF
J gene: TRBJ1-2; D gene: TRBD1; V gene: TRBV25-1; CDR3 protein: ASSGVDRAGGYT
J gene: TRBJ2-7; D gene: .; V gene: TRBV14; CDR3 protein: ASSQGDSGDEQY
J gene: TRBJ1-2; D gene: .; V gene: TRBV9; CDR3 protein: ASSVLDSFGYT
J gene: TRBJ2-7; D gene: .; V gene: TRBV27; CDR3 protein: ASAPTTGYEQY
J gene: TRBJ2-5; D gene: .; V gene: TRBV7-2; CDR3 protein: ASSLLVETQY
J gene: TRBJ2-4; D gene: .; V gene: TRBV27; CDR3 protein: ASSTLQGSKNIQY
J gene: TRBJ2-1; D gene: TRBD2; V gene: TRBV6-5; CDR3 protein: ASSSELAGGYNEQF
J gene: TRBJ1-2; D gene: .; V gene: TRBV9; CDR3 protein: ASGGEKGNYGYT
J gene: TRBJ2-7; D gene: .; V gene: TRBV27; CDR3 protein: ASSLSPPGTESYEQY
J gene: TRBJ2-5; D gene: .; V gene: TRBV4-1; CDR3 protein: ASSHRLGQETQY
J gene: TRBJ1-2; D gene: .; V gene: TRBV28; CDR3 protein: ASSLVLSGDGYT
J gene: TRBJ2-6; D gene: TRBD1; V gene: TRBV9; CDR3 protein: ASSVSRQGEGSGANVLT
J gene: TRBJ2-1; D gene: .; V gene: TRBV27; CDR3 protein: ASRPGLSLNEQF
J gene: TRBJ1-2; D gene: TRBD1; V gene: TRBV7-9; CDR3 protein: ASSFGTGINYGYT
J gene: TRBJ1-1; D gene: .; V gene: TRBV27; CDR3 protein: ASSMGRLNTEAF
J gene: TRBJ2-6; D gene: .; V gene: TRBV27; CDR3 protein: ASSLLSGANVLT
J gene: TRBJ1-2; D gene: .; V gene: TRBV5-1; CDR3 protein: ASSLADTTNYGYT
J gene: TRBJ1-2; D gene: .; V gene: TRBV28; CDR3 protein: ASSLWGTEYGYT
J gene: TRBJ2-3; D gene: .; V gene: TRBV7-9; CDR3 protein: ASSLGRDDTQY
J gene: TRBJ1-4; D gene: TRBD1; V gene: TRBV7-9; CDR3 protein: ASSLEPFGTENEKLF
J gene: TRBJ2-7; D gene: TRBD1; V gene: TRBV5-4; CDR3 protein: ASSLALGQGYEQY
J gene: TRBJ1-1; D gene: .; V gene: TRBV4-1; CDR3 protein: ASGRTPNTEAF
J gene: TRBJ2-4; D gene: .; V gene: TRBV2; CDR3 protein: ASSDAGAGAVKNIQY
J gene: TRBJ2-7; D gene: .; V gene: TRBV18; CDR3 protein: ASSPGGPYEQY
J gene: TRBJ2-1; D gene: TRBD2; V gene: TRBV7-9; CDR3 protein: ASSQRLAGNNEQF
J gene: TRBJ2-1; D gene: TRBD2; V gene: TRBV27; CDR3 protein: ASADSGRPYNEQF
J gene: TRBJ1-4; D gene: .; V gene: TRBV15; CDR3 protein: ATSGRNRHGGEKLF
J gene: TRBJ1-2; D gene: TRBD1; V gene: TRBV4-1; CDR3 protein: ASSNRTGLRYYGYT
J gene: TRBJ2-4; D gene: .; V gene: TRBV2; CDR3 protein: ASSEMSNIQY
J gene: TRBJ2-7; D gene: .; V gene: TRBV4-1; CDR3 protein: ASSQDLYEAISYEQY
J gene: TRBJ2-7; D gene: .; V gene: TRBV6-1; CDR3 protein: ASRSVTGDSEQY
J gene: TRBJ2-7; D gene: .; V gene: TRBV4-1; CDR3 protein: ASSLNSGDYEQY
J gene: TRBJ2-5; D gene: .; V gene: TRBV19; CDR3 protein: ASSPSGAETQY
J gene: TRBJ2-7; D gene: TRBD1; V gene: TRBV19; CDR3 protein: ASSSRTGVSYEQY
J gene: TRBJ2-1; D gene: .; V gene: TRBV30; CDR3 protein: AWRLESSYNEQF
J gene: TRBJ2-4; D gene: .; V gene: TRBV28; CDR3 protein: ASSFGAKNIQY